The 26 T cell receptor beta chains listed next were all sequenced from one sample in a study of blood T cell repertoires in COVID-19. TCRdb keeps only in-frame clones here, not all; method: immunoSEQ multiplex PCR. The sample includes about 58,000 clones, 90% to 95% of them seen just once. Source material: peripheral blood. These receptors were collected from a middle-aged man with active COVID-19.

V usage is TRBV2 and J usage is TRBJ2-2; 12 nucleotides line up with TRBD1. Germline V lookup: CDR1 SNHLY, CDR2 FYNNEI. V shed 5 bases and J 4 bases; nucleotides not matched to a gene: 5. The CDR3 is made up of 16 amino acids. The CDR3 DNA reads as TGTGCCAGCAGTAGGGGACAGGGGGCGATCACCGGGGAGCTGTTTTTT. As protein: CASSRGQGAITGELFF.

The chain carries TRBV7-9 and TRBJ1-4, with a possible D match to TRBD1 (6 bases). Trimming took 3 bases from V and 8 from J, leaving 13 bases between them. This CDR3 contains 14 residues. Germline loops: CDR1 SEHNR, CDR2 FQNEAQ (reference sequence). The CDR3 nucleotides read TGTGCCAGCAGCTTGCAACAGGGATTCGAAAAACTGTTTTTT. It yields the protein CASSLQQGFEKLFF. The variable domain in full, with the rest retrieved from reference TRBV7-9 and TRBJ1-4, is DTGVSQNPRHKITKRGQNVTFRCDPISEHNRLYWYRQTLGQGPEFLTYFQNEAQLEKSRLLSDRFSAERPKGSFSTLEIQRTEQGDSAMYLCASSLQQGFEKLFFGSGTQLSVL.

The V call is TRBV28, the J call TRBJ2-3; possibly TRBD1 for D (6 bases). Trimming removed 0 bases from V and 3 bases from J, with 7 bases in between. Germline CDR1 MDHEN, CDR2 SYDVKM. The CDR3 contains 14 residues. CDR3 bases: TGTGCCAGCAGTTTATGGGGGGCTACAGATACGCAGTATTTT. Protein product: CASSLWGATDTQYF.

The chain is built from TRBV7-2 and TRBJ1-3; D uncertain. Trimming pared 1 base from V and 2 bases from J, leaving 9 bases between. The germline gives CDR1 SGHTA, CDR2 FQGNSA. The CDR3 runs 15 residues. CDR3 protein: CASSLVGRAGNTIYF. CDR3 coding DNA: TGTGCCAGCAGCTTAGTTGGCCGTGCTGGAAACACCATATATTTT.

The chain recombines TRBV7-3 with TRBJ1-2, with TRBD1 matching over 9 bases. The V and J ends lost 5 bases and 5 bases, in that order; junction bases with no gene match: 6. This CDR3 contains 14 residues. CDR1 and CDR2 (germline): SGHTA, FQGTGA. The CDR3 DNA is TGTGCCAGCAGCCCAGACAGGGGGAGTTATGGCTACACCTTC. Amino acids: CASSPDRGSYGYTF.

This clone was seen only once. This chain connects TRBV10-2 to TRBJ2-1; unclear D gene. Deletions cut 6 bases from V and 4 bases from J, with 16 bases between. The V gene's germline CDR1 is WSHSY and CDR2 SAAADI. The CDR3 is 15 residues long. CDR3 in DNA: TGCGCCAGCAGCCGCGAACCTAACCTATACAATGAGCAGTTCTTC. Protein sequence: CASSREPNLYNEQFF.

This chain links TRBV18 with TRBJ1-4, with D hard to call. The germline V gene has CDR1 KGHSH and CDR2 LQKENI. CDR3 size: 12 residues. V lost 2 bases and J lost 13, with 11 bases in between. CDR3 amino acids: CASSPNLRLLFF. In DNA form, the CDR3 reads TGTGCCAGCTCACCAAATTTGCGATTACTGTTTTTT.

This clone was detected only a few times. The chain joins TRBV5-4 to TRBJ2-7, with 9 nucleotides matching TRBD1. This CDR3 spans 14 amino acids. Trimming removed 5 bases from V and 6 bases from J; junction bases left unmatched: 9. Germline V CDR1 and CDR2: SGHNT, YYREEE (reference sequence). The CDR3 bases are TGTGCCAGCAGTATGGACAGGGGCGATCGCGAGCAGTACTTC. It is translated as CASSMDRGDREQYF.

This chain uses TRBV14 with TRBJ1-1; D is ambiguous. Germline CDR1 and CDR2: SGHDN and FVKESK. Trimming took 1 base from V and 4 from J, leaving 7 bases between them. This CDR3 is 13 amino acids long. In DNA form, the CDR3 reads TGTGCCAGCAGCCAAGCACCGGGCACTGAAGCTTTCTTT. This gives the protein CASSQAPGTEAFF.

The rearrangement uses TRBV12-5 and TRBJ2-3, with 12 bases that match TRBD1. Germline CDR1 and CDR2: LGHNT and FRNRAP. The CDR3 loop spans 18 amino acids. The J segment lost 1 base and the V segment lost 5 bases, leaving 10 bases of the junction unmatched. CDR3 loop: CASGLGDRGLLGTDTQYF. In DNA form, the CDR3 reads TGTGCTAGTGGTCTCGGGGACAGGGGGCTTCTAGGCACAGATACGCAGTATTTT.

This rearrangement joins TRBV29-1 to TRBJ1-2; possible D gene TRBD1, 5 bases. V was trimmed by 7 bases and J by 0 bases, leaving 12 bases between them. Germline V gene sequence: CDR1 SQVTM, CDR2 ANQGSEA. The CDR3 spans 13 residues. CDR3 sequence reads: CSAPSRANYGYTF. The CDR3 coding sequence is TGCAGCGCTCCAAGCAGGGCTAACTATGGCTACACCTTC.

In this sample, this clone turned up a few times. The chain employs TRBV7-9 and TRBJ1-2, with D maybe TRBD1 (5 bases). V lost 5 bases and J lost 4, with 11 bases in between. CDR1 and CDR2 (germline): SEHNR, FQNEAQ (reference sequence). The CDR3 is 13 residues long. The CDR3 nucleotides read TGTGCCAGCAGCGATACAGGAACCTATGGCTACACCTTC. Translating it yields CASSDTGTYGYTF.

The chain combines TRBV6-5 with TRBJ2-2, with D possibly TRBD2 on 6 matching bases. Germline V gene data show CDR1 as MNHEY and CDR2 as SVGAGI. The CDR3 extends over 15 amino acids. Deletions cut 6 bases from V and 0 bases from J, with 11 bases between. CDR3 protein: CASREGLANTGELFF. DNA of the CDR3: TGTGCCAGCAGGGAGGGTCTAGCGAACACCGGGGAGCTGTTTTTT.

The chain employs TRBV23-1 and TRBJ2-7; 13 positions match TRBD2. Being an ORF, TRBV23-1 has a function that is uncertain. J lost 2 bases, V lost 7 bases, and 23 bases had no gene match. CDR3 length: 21 amino acids. The CDR3 loop reads CASTPGGGGEGLAGDAYEQYF. DNA for the CDR3: TGCGCCAGCACCCCGGGGGGCGGCGGTGAAGGACTAGCGGGGGACGCCTACGAGCAGTACTTC.

The chain recombines TRBV5-1 with TRBJ2-1; D remains ambiguous. V lost 4 bases to trimming and J lost 0 bases, with 17 bases between them. The CDR3 spans 17 residues. Per the germline V gene, CDR1 is SGHRS and CDR2 is YFSETQ. The CDR3 region is CASSIGFLRSSYNEQFF. The CDR3 nucleotides are TGCGCCAGCAGCATCGGTTTTTTGCGGAGCTCCTACAATGAGCAGTTCTTC.

The V gene is TRBV5-8, the J gene TRBJ2-7, with a possible D match to TRBD1 (6 bases). Trimming pared 5 bases from V and 2 bases from J, leaving 20 bases between. In germline, CDR1 is SGHTS, CDR2 YDEGEE. This CDR3 contains 16 residues. DNA of the CDR3: TGTGCCAGCAGTAAATTTATCGGACAGACCCCCTACGAGCAGTACTTC. Translating gives CASSKFIGQTPYEQYF.

The rearrangement uses TRBV27 and TRBJ2-5, with a weak D call TRBD2 (7 bases). With 5 bases removed from V and 7 bases from J, the gap between germline ends came to 23 bases. Germline assignment: CDR1 MNHEY and CDR2 SMNVEV (reference sequence). The CDR3 consists of 16 residues. The CDR3 DNA reads TGTGCCAGCAGTCCCCGGGCCCGAGGGGGGGAGGGGACCCAGTACTTC. Its translation is CASSPRARGGEGTQYF.

The chain is built from TRBV27 and TRBJ2-5; TRBD2 matches at 13 bases. CDR1 is MNHEY, CDR2 SMNVEV, per germline (reference sequence). This CDR3 is built from 16 residues. The junction had 7 bases not matched to a gene; V was cut back by 5 bases and J by 4 bases. This chain's CDR3 is CASSLRTSGSRETQYF. The CDR3 DNA sequence: TGTGCCAGCAGTCTGCGGACTAGCGGGAGTCGAGAGACCCAGTACTTC.

This rearrangement joins TRBV6-5 to TRBJ2-7; a possible D gene is TRBD2 (5 bases). V lost 0 bases to trimming and J lost 4 bases, with 13 bases between them. In germline, CDR1 is MNHEY, CDR2 SVGAGI. The CDR3 covers 15 residues. The CDR3 protein is CASSYSRREVYEQYF. The CDR3 DNA is TGTGCCAGCAGTTACTCTCGACGGGAAGTTTACGAGCAGTACTTC.

The V and J genes are TRBV4-1 and TRBJ2-1, with TRBD2 matching 12 bases. J gave up 7 bases and V 1 base, and 8 bases lay outside the gene matches. CDR3 length equals 17 residues. Germline V gives CDR1 MGHRA, CDR2 YSYEKL. The CDR3 loop reads CASSQGKSSGRGNEQFF. The CDR3 DNA is TGCGCCAGCAGCCAAGGAAAGTCTAGCGGGAGGGGGAATGAGCAGTTCTTC.

V and J are TRBV7-8 and TRBJ1-5; no firm D call. V dropped 5 bases and J dropped 3 bases, with 8 bases sitting between them. CDR1 and CDR2 from the germline V gene are SGHVS and FQNEAQ. The CDR3 sequence is 13 residues long. The CDR3 bases are TGTGCCAGCAGCGCGCTCAACAATCAGCCCCAGCATTTT. Its translation is CASSALNNQPQHF.

The chain couples TRBV18 to TRBJ2-1, with D perhaps TRBD2 (5 bases). Per germline, CDR1 KGHSH and CDR2 LQKENI. The CDR3 runs 15 residues. The ends were cut back, 4 bases at V and 5 bases at J, with 15 bases in the middle. This CDR3 reads CASSRSAGGNNEQFF. For the CDR3, the DNA is TGTGCCAGCTCACGCTCCGCGGGTGGGAACAATGAGCAGTTCTTC.

The chain links TRBV29-1 to TRBJ2-7; 7 bases match TRBD1. The CDR3 contains 11 residues. Germline-derived CDR1 and CDR2 are SQVTM and ANQGSEA. J lost 3 bases, V lost 4 bases, and 0 bases had no gene match. CDR3 nucleotide sequence: TGCAGCGTTGGGGACAGCTACGAGCAGTACTTC. It is translated as CSVGDSYEQYF.

The V and J genes are TRBV6-6 and TRBJ1-3, with 7 bases matching TRBD1. This CDR3 region has 13 residues. V lost 7 bases to trimming and J lost 6 bases; unmatched junction nucleotides: 6. Germline CDR1 is MNHNY and CDR2 is SVGAGI (reference sequence). The chain's CDR3 is CASIRTGENTIYF. The CDR3 DNA reads TGTGCCAGCATACGGACAGGAGAAAACACCATATATTTT.

The rearrangement uses TRBV27 and TRBJ2-5; no definite D call. The length of the CDR3 is 13 residues. Germline V CDR1 and CDR2: MNHEY, SMNVEV (reference sequence). Deletions cut 5 bases from V and 10 bases from J, with 17 bases between. The CDR3 protein is CASSPTLHRDQYF. CDR3 nucleotide sequence: TGTGCCAGCAGTCCTACCTTGCATCGAGACCAGTACTTC.

CDR3 coding DNA: TGTGCCAGCAGCCCGGACAGCTATGGCTACACCTTC. Translating it yields CASSPDSYGYTF. The chain carries TRBV5-4 and TRBJ1-2; D is possibly TRBD1 (6 bases). CDR1 SGHNT and CDR2 YYREEE come from the germline V gene (reference sequence). Trimming left V 4 bases short and J 4 bases short, with 8 bases between. The CDR3 consists of 12 residues. Filled out from reference TRBV5-4 and TRBJ1-2, the complete variable domain reads ETGVTQSPTHLIKTRGQQVTLRCSSQSGHNTVSWYQQALGQGPQFIFQYYREEENGRGNFPPRFSGLQFPNYSSELNVNALELDDSALYLCASSPDSYGYTFGSGTRLTVV.